This passage covers 25 T cell receptor beta chains from one sample sequenced in a study of CD8 T cells in Susac syndrome (dated by TCRdb to the late 2010s). The library was obtained by the immunoSEQ multiplex PCR assay. RNA was extracted using the RNeasy kit, and roughly 0.5 to 1 ug of the RNA was reverse transcribed with random hexamers. TCRdb's own reprocessing of the public reads used fastp at Q25 and MiXCR and kept productive beta chains. Records with the same CDR3 protein are collapsed into one entry carrying the most frequent genes and DNA. This sample has under 200,000 distinct CDR3 sequences in its table, and 90% to 95% of those were observed once. Clones ranked in the top ten supply around 0.15% of the sample. The sample consisted of CD8+ T cells from PBMCs. Receptor source: a human donor with multiple sclerosis.

The chain uses TRBV5-4 and TRBJ2-3; D is perhaps TRBD1 (6 bases). Looked up from germline, CDR1 is SGHNT and CDR2 is YYREEE (reference sequence). Between the trimmed V and J ends, which lost 4 bases and 3 bases, there was a span of 24 bases. The CDR3 is made up of 18 amino acids. This chain's CDR3 is CASSPEDWGLISTDTQYF. The DNA of the CDR3 is TGTGCCAGCAGCCCGGAGGATTGGGGGCTTATTAGTACAGATACGCAGTATTTT.

This sequence joins TRBV29-1 and TRBJ2-6; tentatively, D is TRBD1 (5 bases). The V gene's germline CDR1 is SQVTM and CDR2 ANQGSEA. CDR3 size: 14 residues. Trimming pared 4 bases from V and 2 bases from J, leaving 9 bases between. Here the CDR3 reads CSVVGAAGANVLTF. The CDR3 nucleotides are TGCAGCGTTGTAGGGGCCGCTGGGGCCAACGTCCTGACTTTC.

A single count supports this clonotype. V is TRBV29-1 and J is TRBJ2-7; 7 bases agree with TRBD1. The germline V gene encodes CDR1 SQVTM and CDR2 ANQGSEA. With 5 bases clipped from V and 3 bases from J, the junction kept 7 bases outside the gene matches. This CDR3 spans 13 amino acids. This CDR3 is CSVSGTDGYEQYF. The CDR3 coding sequence is TGCAGCGTTTCCGGGACAGATGGCTACGAGCAGTACTTC.

This clonotype was seen more than once but under ten times. J is TRBJ2-7 and V is TRBV6-6; D uncertain. Germline lookup yields CDR1 MNHNY and CDR2 SVGAGI (reference sequence). Deletions cut 2 bases from V and 1 base from J, with 9 bases between. The CDR3 has 14 residues. For the CDR3, the DNA is TGTGCCAGCAGTTACACTGGCGGTTCCTACGAGCAGTACTTC. Encoded protein: CASSYTGGSYEQYF.

The chain uses TRBV29-1 and TRBJ2-1, with TRBD1 matching over 9 bases. The V segment lost 3 bases and the J segment 4 bases; nucleotides outside the gene matches: 4. This CDR3 comprises 14 residues. Germline CDR1 SQVTM, CDR2 ANQGSEA. The DNA of the CDR3 is TGCAGCGTTGATAGGACAGGGGTATACAATGAGCAGTTCTTC. Translation gives CSVDRTGVYNEQFF.

This rearrangement joins TRBV29-1 to TRBJ2-7; 7 nucleotides match TRBD1. Per germline, CDR1 SQVTM and CDR2 ANQGSEA. Trimming took 6 bases from V and 3 from J; bases not matched to a gene: 8. This CDR3 comprises 13 residues. CDR3 in DNA: TGCAGCGTCTCCGGGACAGAATTCTACGAGCAGTACTTC. Protein product: CSVSGTEFYEQYF.

This clonotype was picked up a small number of times. The CDR3 here is CASSWNSYNEQFF. The CDR3 coding sequence is TGCGCCAGCAGCTGGAACTCGTACAATGAGCAGTTCTTC. The genes are TRBV5-1 and TRBJ2-1; D remains unclear. Per germline, CDR1 SGHRS and CDR2 YFSETQ. This CDR3 is 13 amino acids long. V was cut by 3 bases and J by 4 bases, with 8 bases left in between.

The chain carries TRBV4-1 and TRBJ2-3; no reliable D call. Germline lookup yields CDR1 MGHRA and CDR2 YSYEKL. Trimming removed 0 bases from V and 0 bases from J, with 7 bases in between. The CDR3 sequence is 15 residues long. The CDR3 coding sequence is TGCGCCAGCAGCCAAGAATCGACTAGCACAGATACGCAGTATTTT. Translation: CASSQESTSTDTQYF.

The V gene is TRBV20-1, the J gene TRBJ1-1; D unresolved. The germline V gene has CDR1 DFQATT and CDR2 SNEGSKA (reference sequence). CDR3 length: 14 amino acids. V lost 5 bases, J lost 6 bases, and 19 bases lay in between. CDR3 in amino acids: CSARTAGEGPEAFF. In DNA form, the CDR3 reads TGCAGTGCTCGTACCGCCGGGGAAGGCCCTGAAGCTTTCTTT.

The genes are TRBV12-3 or TRBV12-4 and TRBJ2-1, with no clear D. V lost 7 bases and J lost 1, with 20 bases in between. CDR3 size: 17 residues. CDR3 nucleotides: TGTGCCAGCACAACAGCTTTCCATCTTGGATCCTACAATGAGCAGTTCTTC. Translated, it gives CASTTAFHLGSYNEQFF.

The rearrangement links TRBV29-1 to TRBJ1-2, with TRBD1 as a possible D gene (5 bases). This CDR3 spans 11 amino acids. Germline V lookup: CDR1 SQVTM, CDR2 ANQGSEA. V was cut by 6 bases and J by 5 bases, with 10 bases left in between. The CDR3 DNA sequence: TGCAGCGTCGGGGCGGAGTATGGCTACACCTTC. It yields the protein CSVGAEYGYTF.

The chain combines TRBV27 with TRBJ1-2, with 9 positions matching TRBD1. The germline CDR1 and CDR2 sequences are MNHEY and SMNVEV (reference sequence). The CDR3 extends over 14 amino acids. J gave up 3 bases and V 4 bases, and 3 bases lay outside the gene matches. DNA of the CDR3: TGTGCCAGCAGTTCCGGGACAGGGTACTATGGCTACACCTTC. It specifies CASSSGTGYYGYTF.

The genes are TRBV2 and TRBJ2-2; 11 bases map to TRBD2. There are 16 residues in the CDR3. Germline CDR1 SNHLY, CDR2 FYNNEI. The V and J ends lost 5 bases and 7 bases, in that order; junction bases with no gene match: 9. The CDR3 sequence: CASSSRLAGLGGELFF. CDR3 nucleotide sequence: TGTGCCAGCAGTTCGAGACTAGCGGGACTAGGCGGGGAGCTGTTTTTT.

This chain links TRBV29-1 with TRBJ1-2, with 9 bases aligning to TRBD1. The CDR3 length is 13 residues. V was pared by 3 bases and J by 3 bases, with 2 bases of the junction left unmatched. The germline V gene has CDR1 SQVTM and CDR2 ANQGSEA. The CDR3 region is CSVDRDRDYGYTF. The CDR3 nucleotides read TGCAGCGTTGACCGGGACAGGGACTATGGCTACACCTTC.

This clonotype was seen a single time. V usage is TRBV7-9 and J usage is TRBJ2-3; TRBD2 agrees at 8 bases. The CDR3 is 12 residues long. V was pared by 5 bases and J by 11 bases, with 6 bases of the junction left unmatched. CDR1 and CDR2 from the germline V gene are SEHNR and FQNEAQ (reference sequence). CDR3 amino acids: CASSPYSGEQYF. CDR3 nucleotide sequence: TGTGCCAGCAGCCCCTATAGCGGGGAGCAGTATTTT.

The chain couples TRBV29-1 to TRBJ1-1; 7 positions match TRBD1. Losses at the gene ends were 5 bases for V and 4 bases for J; bases not matched to a gene: 4. There are 12 residues in the CDR3. The germline V gene has CDR1 SQVTM and CDR2 ANQGSEA. CDR3 sequence (DNA): TGCAGCGTTCTAGGGACAGTCACTGAAGCTTTCTTT. Its protein product is CSVLGTVTEAFF.

The gene calls are TRBV27 and TRBJ1-2; TRBD1 is a possible D gene (5 bases). Germline CDR1 MNHEY, CDR2 SMNVEV (reference sequence). V lost 2 bases, J lost 2 bases, and 9 bases lay in between. This CDR3 has 14 residues. CDR3 bases: TGTGCCAGCAGTTTACGGGCAGGGAACTATGGCTACACCTTC. Its protein is CASSLRAGNYGYTF.

The chain carries TRBV2 and TRBJ1-2, with no clear D. The CDR3 covers 11 residues. Deletions cut 7 bases from V and 5 bases from J, with 8 bases between. Germline loops: CDR1 SNHLY, CDR2 FYNNEI. The DNA for the CDR3 is TGTGCCAGCATTGCAGTGTATGGCTACACCTTC. It specifies CASIAVYGYTF.

Here the CDR3 reads CSARSPTGIFLNEQYF. As DNA, the CDR3 is TGCAGTGCTAGATCACCGACAGGGATCTTTTTGAACGAGCAGTACTTC. The J gene is TRBJ2-7, the V gene TRBV20-1; 7 nucleotides match TRBD1. The germline gives CDR1 DFQATT, CDR2 SNEGSKA (reference sequence). The CDR3 covers 16 residues. V lost 2 bases, J lost 5 bases, and 15 bases stayed unmatched.

J is TRBJ2-5 and V is TRBV13; a weak D match, TRBD2 (6 bases). V was trimmed by 5 bases and J by 2 bases, leaving 21 bases between them. The length of the CDR3 is 17 residues. The V gene's germline CDR1 is PRHDT and CDR2 FYEKMQ (reference sequence). The CDR3 loop reads CASSQTRAGVGQETQYF. The CDR3, as DNA: TGTGCCAGCAGCCAGACTAGGGCCGGAGTGGGACAAGAGACCCAGTACTTC. The entire variable domain, with the rest obtained from reference TRBV13 and TRBJ2-5, is as follows: AAGVIQSPRHLIKEKRETATLKCYPIPRHDTVYWYQQGPGQDPQFLISFYEKMQSDKGSIPDRFSAQQFSDYHSELNMSSLELGDSALYFCASSQTRAGVGQETQYFGPGTRLLVL.

This chain joins TRBV3-1 and TRBJ2-7; tentatively, D is TRBD2 (6 bases). Germline CDR1 reads LGHDT; CDR2 reads YNNKEL (reference sequence). The CDR3 covers 14 residues. Deletions cut 3 bases from V and 0 bases from J, with 9 bases between. CDR3 loop: CASSQGTGSYEQYF. In DNA, the CDR3 is TGTGCCAGCAGCCAGGGGACTGGCTCCTACGAGCAGTACTTC.

This clonotype was detected only a few times. The genes are TRBV19 and TRBJ2-7, with D perhaps TRBD1 (8 bases). Germline CDR1 LNHDA, CDR2 SQIVND (reference sequence). The V gene lost 5 bases and the J gene lost 3 bases, with 14 bases spanning the gap. This CDR3 comprises 14 residues. CDR3 nucleotide sequence: TGTGCCAGTAGTTTGGGGGGGACAGGCTACGAGCAGTACTTC. Translating it yields CASSLGGTGYEQYF.

This chain links TRBV30 with TRBJ1-2; D unclear. The CDR3 is 11 residues long. V lost 5 bases and J lost 7, with 11 bases in between. CDR1 is GTSNPN, CDR2 SVGIG, per germline (reference sequence). This chain's CDR3 is CAWLTERGYTF. For the CDR3, the DNA is TGTGCCTGGCTAACTGAGCGTGGCTACACCTTC.

The chain recombines TRBV18 with TRBJ2-5; D remains ambiguous. V was cut by 1 base and J by 2 bases, with 11 bases left in between. Germline V CDR1 and CDR2: KGHSH, LQKENI. This CDR3 has 15 residues. The CDR3 spells CASSPRTSRQETQYF. The CDR3 region has the DNA TGTGCCAGCTCACCACGGACGTCCAGACAAGAGACCCAGTACTTC.

The rearrangement uses TRBV30 and TRBJ2-6; 9 positions agree with TRBD1. Germline lookup yields CDR1 GTSNPN and CDR2 SVGIG (reference sequence). The J segment lost 2 bases and the V segment lost 1 base, leaving 3 bases of the junction unmatched. The CDR3 totals 16 residues. The CDR3 sequence: CAWSGTGVTGANVLTF. The CDR3 DNA reads as TGTGCCTGGAGTGGGACAGGGGTCACTGGGGCCAACGTCCTGACTTTC.